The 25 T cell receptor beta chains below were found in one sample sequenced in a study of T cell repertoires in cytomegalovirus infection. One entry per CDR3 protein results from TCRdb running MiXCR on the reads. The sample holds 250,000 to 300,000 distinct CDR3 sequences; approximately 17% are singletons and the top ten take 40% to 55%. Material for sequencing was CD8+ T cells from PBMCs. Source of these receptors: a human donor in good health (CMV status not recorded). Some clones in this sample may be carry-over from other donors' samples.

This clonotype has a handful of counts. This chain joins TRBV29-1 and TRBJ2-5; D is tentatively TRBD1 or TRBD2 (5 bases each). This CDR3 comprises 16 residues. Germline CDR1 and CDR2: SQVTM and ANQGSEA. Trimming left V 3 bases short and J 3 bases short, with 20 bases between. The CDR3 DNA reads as TGCAGCGTTGAGGTCCCAGGGAGACCCATTGAAGAGACCCAGTACTTC. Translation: CSVEVPGRPIEETQYF.

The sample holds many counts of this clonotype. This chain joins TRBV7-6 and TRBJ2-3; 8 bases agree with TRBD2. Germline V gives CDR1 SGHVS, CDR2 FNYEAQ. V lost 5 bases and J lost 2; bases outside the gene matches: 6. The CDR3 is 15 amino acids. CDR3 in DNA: TGTGCCAGCAGCCCAACTAGCGGATACACAGATACGCAGTATTTT. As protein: CASSPTSGYTDTQYF.

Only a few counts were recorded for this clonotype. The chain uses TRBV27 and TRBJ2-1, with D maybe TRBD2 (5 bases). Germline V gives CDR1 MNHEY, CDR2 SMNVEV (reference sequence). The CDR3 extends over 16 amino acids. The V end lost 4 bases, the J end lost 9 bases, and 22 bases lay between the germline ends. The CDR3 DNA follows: TGTGCCAGCAGTTCGGAGCCGGGAACGGCTGTTGGTGAGCAGTTCTTC. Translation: CASSSEPGTAVGEQFF.

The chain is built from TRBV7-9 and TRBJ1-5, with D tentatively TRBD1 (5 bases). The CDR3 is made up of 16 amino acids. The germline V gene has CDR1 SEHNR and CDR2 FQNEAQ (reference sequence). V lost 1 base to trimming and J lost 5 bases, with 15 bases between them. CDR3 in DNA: TGTGCCAGCAGCTTAGTCCACGGGGCACGACATCAGCCCCAGCATTTT. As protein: CASSLVHGARHQPQHF.

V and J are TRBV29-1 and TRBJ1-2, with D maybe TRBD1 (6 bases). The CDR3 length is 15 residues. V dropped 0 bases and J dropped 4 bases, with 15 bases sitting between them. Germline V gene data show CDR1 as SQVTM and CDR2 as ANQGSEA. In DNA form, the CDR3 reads TGCAGCGTTGAAGATGGTAGGGGGAACAGCTATGGCTACACCTTC. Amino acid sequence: CSVEDGRGNSYGYTF. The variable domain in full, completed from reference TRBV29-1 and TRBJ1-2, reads SAVISQKPSRDICQRGTSLTIQCQVDSQVTMMFWYRQQPGQSLTLIATANQGSEATYESGFVIDKFPISRPNLTFSTLTVSNMSPEDSSIYLCSVEDGRGNSYGYTFGSGTRLTVV.

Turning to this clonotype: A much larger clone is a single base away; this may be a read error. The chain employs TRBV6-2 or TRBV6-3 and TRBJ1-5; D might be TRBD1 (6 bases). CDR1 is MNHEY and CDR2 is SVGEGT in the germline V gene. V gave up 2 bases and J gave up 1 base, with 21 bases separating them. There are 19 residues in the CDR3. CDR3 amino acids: CASSYAGARRHKSNQPQHF. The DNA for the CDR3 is TGTGCCAGCAGTTACGCGGGGGCAAGGCGCCATAAGAGCAATCAGCCCCAGCATTTT.

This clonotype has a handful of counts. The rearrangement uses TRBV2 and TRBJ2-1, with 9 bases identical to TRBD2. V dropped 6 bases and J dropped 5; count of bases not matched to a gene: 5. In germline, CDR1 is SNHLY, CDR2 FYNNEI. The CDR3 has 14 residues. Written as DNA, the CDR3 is TGTGCCAGCAGGGGGCGGGGGGGCAACAATGAGCAGTTCTTC. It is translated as CASRGRGGNNEQFF.

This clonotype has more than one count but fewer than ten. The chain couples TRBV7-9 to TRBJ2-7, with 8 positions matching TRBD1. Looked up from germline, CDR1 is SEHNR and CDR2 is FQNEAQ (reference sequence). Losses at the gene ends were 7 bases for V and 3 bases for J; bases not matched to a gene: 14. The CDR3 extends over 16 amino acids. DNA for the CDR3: TGTGCCAGCACCGAATACCCGACCGGGACAGGCTACGAGCAGTACTTC. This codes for CASTEYPTGTGYEQYF.

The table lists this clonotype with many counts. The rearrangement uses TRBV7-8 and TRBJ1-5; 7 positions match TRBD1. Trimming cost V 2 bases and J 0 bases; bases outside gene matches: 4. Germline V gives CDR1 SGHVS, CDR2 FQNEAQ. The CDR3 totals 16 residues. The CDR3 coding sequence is TGTGCCAGCAGCTTATGGGGACAGAATAGCAATCAGCCCCAGCATTTT. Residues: CASSLWGQNSNQPQHF. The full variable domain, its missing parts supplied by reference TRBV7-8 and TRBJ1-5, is GAGVSQSPRYKVAKRGQDVALRCDPISGHVSLFWYQQALGQGPEFLTYFQNEAQLDKSGLPSDRFFAERPEGSVSTLKIQRTQQEDSAVYLCASSLWGQNSNQPQHFGDGTRLSIL.

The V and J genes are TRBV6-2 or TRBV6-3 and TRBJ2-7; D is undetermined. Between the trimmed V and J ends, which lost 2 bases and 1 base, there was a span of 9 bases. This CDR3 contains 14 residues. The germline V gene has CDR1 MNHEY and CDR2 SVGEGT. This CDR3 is CASSYQVVSYEQYF. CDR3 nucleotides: TGTGCCAGCAGTTACCAGGTGGTGTCCTACGAGCAGTACTTC.

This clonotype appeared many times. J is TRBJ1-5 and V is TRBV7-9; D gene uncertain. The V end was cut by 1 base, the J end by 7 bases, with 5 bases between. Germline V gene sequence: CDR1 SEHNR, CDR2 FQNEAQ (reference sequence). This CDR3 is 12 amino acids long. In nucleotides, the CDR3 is TGTGCCAGCAGCTTAGATGAGCAGCCCCAGCATTTT. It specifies CASSLDEQPQHF.

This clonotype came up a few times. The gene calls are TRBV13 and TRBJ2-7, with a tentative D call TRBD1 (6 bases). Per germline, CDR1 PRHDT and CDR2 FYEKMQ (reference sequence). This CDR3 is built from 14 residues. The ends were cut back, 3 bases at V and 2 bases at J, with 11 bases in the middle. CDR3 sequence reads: CASSFSTGTYEQYF. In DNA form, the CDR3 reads TGTGCCAGCAGCTTTAGTACAGGGACCTACGAGCAGTACTTC.

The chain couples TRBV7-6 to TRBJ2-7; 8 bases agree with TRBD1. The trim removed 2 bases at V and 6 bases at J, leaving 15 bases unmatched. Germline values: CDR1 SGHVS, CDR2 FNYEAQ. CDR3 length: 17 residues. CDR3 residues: CASSLTAPGQVASEQYF. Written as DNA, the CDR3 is TGTGCCAGCAGCTTAACTGCTCCGGGACAGGTGGCGTCCGAGCAGTACTTC. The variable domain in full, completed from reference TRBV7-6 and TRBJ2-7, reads GAGVSQSPRYKVTKRGQDVALRCDPISGHVSLYWYRQALGQGPEFLTYFNYEAQQDKSGLPNDRFSAERPEGSISTLTIQRTEQRDSAMYRCASSLTAPGQVASEQYFGPGTRLTVT.

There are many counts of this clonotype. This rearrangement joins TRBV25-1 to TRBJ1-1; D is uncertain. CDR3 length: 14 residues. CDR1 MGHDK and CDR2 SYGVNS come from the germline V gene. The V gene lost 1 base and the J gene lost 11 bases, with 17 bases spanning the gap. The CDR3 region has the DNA TGTGCCAGCAGTGAATTGCTGGCGGAGTCCCTTGCTTTCTTT. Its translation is CASSELLAESLAFF.

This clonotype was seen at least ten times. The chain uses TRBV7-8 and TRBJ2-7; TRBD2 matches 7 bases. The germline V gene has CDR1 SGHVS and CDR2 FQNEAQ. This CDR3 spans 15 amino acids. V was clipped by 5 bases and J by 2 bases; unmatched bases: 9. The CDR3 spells CASSPSGDLTYEQYF. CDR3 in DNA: TGTGCCAGCAGCCCCAGCGGGGACCTTACCTACGAGCAGTACTTC. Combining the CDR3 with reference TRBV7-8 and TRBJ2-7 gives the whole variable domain GAGVSQSPRYKVAKRGQDVALRCDPISGHVSLFWYQQALGQGPEFLTYFQNEAQLDKSGLPSDRFFAERPEGSVSTLKIQRTQQEDSAVYLCASSPSGDLTYEQYFGPGTRLTVT.

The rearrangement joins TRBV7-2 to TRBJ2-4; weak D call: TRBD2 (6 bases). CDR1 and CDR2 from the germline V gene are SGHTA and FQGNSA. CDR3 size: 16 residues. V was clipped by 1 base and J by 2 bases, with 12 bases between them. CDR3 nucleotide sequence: TGTGCCAGCAGCTTAGGGAGGGCCTCGTCCAAAAACATTCAGTACTTC. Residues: CASSLGRASSKNIQYF. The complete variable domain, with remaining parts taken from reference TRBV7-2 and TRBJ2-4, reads GAGVSQSPSNKVTEKGKDVELRCDPISGHTALYWYRQSLGQGLEFLIYFQGNSAPDKSGLPSDRFSAERTGGSVSTLTIQRTQQEDSAVYLCASSLGRASSKNIQYFGAGTRLSVL.

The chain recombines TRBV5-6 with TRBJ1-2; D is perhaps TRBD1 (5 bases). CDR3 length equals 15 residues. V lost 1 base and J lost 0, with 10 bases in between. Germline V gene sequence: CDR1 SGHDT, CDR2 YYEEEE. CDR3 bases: TGTGCCAGCAGCTTGAGGGGTATAGCTAACTATGGCTACACCTTC. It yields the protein CASSLRGIANYGYTF.

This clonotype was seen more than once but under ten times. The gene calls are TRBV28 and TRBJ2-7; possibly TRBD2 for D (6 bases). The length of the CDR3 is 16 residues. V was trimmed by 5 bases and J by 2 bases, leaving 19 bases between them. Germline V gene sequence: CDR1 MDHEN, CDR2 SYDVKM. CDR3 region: CASSSSQGGDPYEQYF. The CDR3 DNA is TGTGCCAGCAGTAGTTCTCAGGGAGGAGACCCCTACGAGCAGTACTTC.

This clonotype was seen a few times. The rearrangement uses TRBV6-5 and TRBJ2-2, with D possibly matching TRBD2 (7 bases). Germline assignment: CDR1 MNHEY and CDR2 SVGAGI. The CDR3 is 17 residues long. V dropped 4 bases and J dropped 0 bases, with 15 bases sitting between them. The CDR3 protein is CASSFNGGPANTGELFF. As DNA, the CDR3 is TGTGCCAGCAGTTTTAACGGGGGGCCCGCGAACACCGGGGAGCTGTTTTTT.

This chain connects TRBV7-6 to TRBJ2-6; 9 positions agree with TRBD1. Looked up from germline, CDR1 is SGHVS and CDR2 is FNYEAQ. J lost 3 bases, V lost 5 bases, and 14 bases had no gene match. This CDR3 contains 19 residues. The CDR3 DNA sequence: TGTGCCAGCAGCAAGGAAGCCGGGACAGGGTTTAGTGGGGCCAACGTCCTGACTTTC. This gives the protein CASSKEAGTGFSGANVLTF. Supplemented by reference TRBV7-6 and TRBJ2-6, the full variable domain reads GAGVSQSPRYKVTKRGQDVALRCDPISGHVSLYWYRQALGQGPEFLTYFNYEAQQDKSGLPNDRFSAERPEGSISTLTIQRTEQRDSAMYRCASSKEAGTGFSGANVLTFGAGSRLTVL.

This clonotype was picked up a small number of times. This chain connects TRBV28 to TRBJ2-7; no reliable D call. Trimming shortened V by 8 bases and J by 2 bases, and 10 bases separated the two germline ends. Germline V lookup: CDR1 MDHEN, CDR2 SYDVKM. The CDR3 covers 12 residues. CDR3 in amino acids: CASHKRPYEQYF. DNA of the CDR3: TGTGCCAGCCACAAGAGACCCTACGAGCAGTACTTC.

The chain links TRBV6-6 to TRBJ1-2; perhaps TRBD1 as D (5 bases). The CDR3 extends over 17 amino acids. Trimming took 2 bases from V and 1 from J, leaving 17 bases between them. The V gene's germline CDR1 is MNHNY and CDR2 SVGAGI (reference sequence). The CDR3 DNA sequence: TGTGCCAGCAGTTACCGGGCAGGGAATACCGGTAACTATGGCTACACCTTC. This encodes CASSYRAGNTGNYGYTF.

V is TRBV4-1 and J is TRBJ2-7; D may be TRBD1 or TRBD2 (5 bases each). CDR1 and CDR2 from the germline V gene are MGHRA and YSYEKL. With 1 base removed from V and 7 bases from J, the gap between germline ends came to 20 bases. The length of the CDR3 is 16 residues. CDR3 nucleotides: TGCGCCAGCAGCCAAGGTCCAGGGAGTTCCTTAGGAGAGCAGTACTTC. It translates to CASSQGPGSSLGEQYF.

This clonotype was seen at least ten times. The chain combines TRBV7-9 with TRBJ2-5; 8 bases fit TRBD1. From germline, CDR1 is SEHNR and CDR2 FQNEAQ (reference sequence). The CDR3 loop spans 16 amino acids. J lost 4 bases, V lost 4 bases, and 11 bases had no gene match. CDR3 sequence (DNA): TGTGCCAGCAGCTGGACACGGACAGGGCTCCTAGAGACCCAGTACTTC. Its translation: CASSWTRTGLLETQYF. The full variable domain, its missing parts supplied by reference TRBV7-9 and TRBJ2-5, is DTGVSQNPRHKITKRGQNVTFRCDPISEHNRLYWYRQTLGQGPEFLTYFQNEAQLEKSRLLSDRFSAERPKGSFSTLEIQRTEQGDSAMYLCASSWTRTGLLETQYFGPGTRLLVL.

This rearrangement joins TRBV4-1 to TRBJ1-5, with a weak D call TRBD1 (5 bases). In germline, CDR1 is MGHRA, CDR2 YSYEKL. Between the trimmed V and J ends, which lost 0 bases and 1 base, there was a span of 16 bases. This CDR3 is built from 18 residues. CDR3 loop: CASSQDSTGSRSNQPQHF. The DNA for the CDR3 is TGCGCCAGCAGCCAAGATTCCACAGGATCCAGAAGCAATCAGCCCCAGCATTTT.